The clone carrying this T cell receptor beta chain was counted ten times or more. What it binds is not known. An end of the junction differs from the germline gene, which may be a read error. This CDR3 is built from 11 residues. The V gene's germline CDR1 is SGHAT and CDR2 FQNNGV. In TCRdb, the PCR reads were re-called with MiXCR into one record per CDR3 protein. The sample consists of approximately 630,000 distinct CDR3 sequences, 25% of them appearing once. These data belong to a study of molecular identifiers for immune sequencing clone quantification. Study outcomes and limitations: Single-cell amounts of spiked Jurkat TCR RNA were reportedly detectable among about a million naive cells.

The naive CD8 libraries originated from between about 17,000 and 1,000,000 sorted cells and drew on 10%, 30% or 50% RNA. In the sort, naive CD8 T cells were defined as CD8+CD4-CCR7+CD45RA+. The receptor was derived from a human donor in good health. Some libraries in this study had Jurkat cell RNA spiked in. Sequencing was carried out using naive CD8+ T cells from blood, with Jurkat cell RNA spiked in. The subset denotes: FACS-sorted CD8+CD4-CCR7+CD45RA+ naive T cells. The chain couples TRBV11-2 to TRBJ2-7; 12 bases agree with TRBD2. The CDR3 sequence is CASREGTSGFF. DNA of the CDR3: TGTGCCAGCAGGGAAGGGACTAGCGGGTTCTTC.